This TCR beta chain was captured by sequencing in a study of blood T cell repertoires in COVID-19 (dated by TCRdb to the early 2020s). Some background on the complete study: The collaborator samples originated in the United States, Italy and Spain and spanned the acute and convalescent phases of COVID-19. The sample metadata nearly always contained a de-identified subject ID, COVID-19 status, age in years and sex. HLA class I and class II types, where available, came from metadata supplied by the sample provider rather than from assay-based typing. The dataset comprised deeply sampled blood TCRbeta repertoires from subjects exposed to, actively infected with, or recovered from COVID-19. The samples were drawn from the first 160 participants of the ongoing ImmuneRACE study and from some 1,300 subjects provided by 6 global collaborators. The material from the prospective study consisted of cDNA or gDNA derived from T cells, B-cell-depleted T cells, or PBMCs. The repertoires were released in a freely available public database intended as a resource for research on the immune response to SARS-CoV-2.

Here is what the overall study found, with its caveats: Clinical and demographic metadata were provided uncurated, with the amount varying by source and participant.

About this clone: Its target antigen remains unknown. No base quality values were provided; no much bigger clone lies one nucleotide off.

CDR1 and CDR2 are drawn from the germline V gene (reference sequence): LNHDA, SQIVND. Here V drops 5 bases and J drops 4 bases, and the junction holds 20 bases not matched to any gene. Inclusive of the bounding cysteine and phenylalanine, the CDR3 is 19 residues long. Only the CDR3 part of the read is kept: 57 bases, read in frame from the first base. TCRbeta CDR3 regions were amplified from genomic DNA by means of the immunoSEQ Assay, a bias-controlled multiplex PCR. The authors processed their data as follows. Nucleated cell counts per sample were estimated from amplification of reference gene primers within the assay. To quantify the absolute abundance of each unique TCRbeta CDR3 rearrangement, sequence reads were collapsed and filtered. For each sample, productive Simpson clonality was calculated as the square root of Simpson's diversity index over productive rearrangements. TCRdb re-hosts the immuneACCESS table, in-frame sequences only. Its copies lack some clones; in the studies checked, an unresolved V gene accounts for under half of them, and the cause for the rest is not known. V and J calls and clone size follow that table, whereas D and trimming were derived from the DNA. The sample profile shows approximately 270,000 clones; just over 85% of them were found once. The top ten clones comprise about 1.3% of the sample.

Collaborating institutions collected whole blood in K2EDTA tubes following their own protocols. For TCRbeta analysis, collaborator samples were shipped as frozen whole blood, as isolated PBMCs, or as DNA extracted from either sample type. This sequence uses TRBV19 and TRBJ1-2; 9 central nucleotides agree with TRBD1. This receptor was obtained from a man older than 75 with acute or convalescent COVID-19. The sequencing sample was made of peripheral blood. The nucleotide sequence reads as follows: TGTGCCAGTAGTGTCTCTTTCCGGGACAGGGACCGCCTGGGCTATGGCTACACCTTC. Its translation reads: CASSVSFRDRDRLGYGYTF. Here the CDR3 is joined to the reference TRBV19 and TRBJ1-2 genes, and the full variable domain is: DGGITQSPKYLFRKEGQNVTLSCEQNLNHDAMYWYRQDPGQGLRLIYYSQIVNDFQKGDIAEGYSVSREKKESFPLTVTSAQKNPTAFYLCASSVSFRDRDRLGYGYTFGSGTRLTVV.